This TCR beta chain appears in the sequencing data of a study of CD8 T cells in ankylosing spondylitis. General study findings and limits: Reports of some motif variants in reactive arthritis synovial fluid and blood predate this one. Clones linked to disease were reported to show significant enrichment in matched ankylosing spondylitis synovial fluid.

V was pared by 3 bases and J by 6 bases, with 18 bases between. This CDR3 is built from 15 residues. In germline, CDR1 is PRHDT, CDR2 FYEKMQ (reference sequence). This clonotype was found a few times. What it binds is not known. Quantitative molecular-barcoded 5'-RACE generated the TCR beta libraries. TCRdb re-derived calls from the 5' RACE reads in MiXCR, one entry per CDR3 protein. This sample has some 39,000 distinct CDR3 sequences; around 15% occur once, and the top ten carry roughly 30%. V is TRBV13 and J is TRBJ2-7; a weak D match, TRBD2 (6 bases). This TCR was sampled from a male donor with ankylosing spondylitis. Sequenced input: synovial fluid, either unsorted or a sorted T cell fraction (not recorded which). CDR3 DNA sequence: TGTGCCAGCAGCTTCCTGCCGGGTGAGGAGGGCGAGCAGTACTTC. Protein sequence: CASSFLPGEEGEQYF.